This T cell receptor (beta chain) was documented in a study of blood T cells in healthy people across ages. A second PCR, run for 7 to 11 cycles, used a sample-barcoded 5' primer plus a J-beta primer mix. A template-switch adaptor containing 12 random nucleotides labeled each cDNA molecule. TCRdb called the 5' RACE reads again in MiXCR, with one record for every CDR3 protein. The sample lists about 620,000 distinct CDR3 sequences, approximately 21% seen once, with approximately 3.7% in the top ten. Regarding this clonotype: Its matching antigen is unknown.

Study outcomes and limitations: Among long-lived donors, naive CD4+ cells were more numerous and diversity higher than in aged donors.

Sequenced: blood. The TCR sequence derives from a man in his 70s in good health.

CDR3 nucleotide sequence: TGTGCCAGCAGCCCTCCGGGAGCGGGAGTCGACGAGCAGTACTTC. The encoded protein is CASSPPGAGVDEQYF. The chain combines TRBV7-3 with TRBJ2-7, with 8 bases aligning to TRBD2. The CDR3 is 15 residues long. CDR1 is SGHTA and CDR2 is FQGTGA in the germline V gene. V trimming: 5 bases; J trimming: 5 bases; junction bases outside the gene matches: 11.